The clone carrying this T cell receptor (beta chain) appeared a few times. Measured with immunoSEQ multiplex PCR; TCRdb has only the in-frame clones, and not every one. The sample yields about 120,000 clones, around nine tenths seen once. Germline V CDR1 and CDR2: MNHEY, SVGAGI. There are 14 residues in the CDR3. V lost 8 bases and J lost 9; bases outside the gene matches: 9. The entry originates in a study of blood T cell repertoires in COVID-19. Study information: PBMCs, B-cell-depleted T cells, or T cells provided the cDNA or gDNA that made up the material.

V is TRBV6-5 and J is TRBJ2-1, with 11 bases lining up with TRBD2. The sequenced material came from peripheral blood. This clonotype was obtained from a woman aged 45-65 years with acute or convalescent COVID-19. DNA for the CDR3: TGTGCCAGCGGTAGCGGGGGGGCCCCGCGTGAGCAGTTCTTC. Translation: CASGSGGAPREQFF.